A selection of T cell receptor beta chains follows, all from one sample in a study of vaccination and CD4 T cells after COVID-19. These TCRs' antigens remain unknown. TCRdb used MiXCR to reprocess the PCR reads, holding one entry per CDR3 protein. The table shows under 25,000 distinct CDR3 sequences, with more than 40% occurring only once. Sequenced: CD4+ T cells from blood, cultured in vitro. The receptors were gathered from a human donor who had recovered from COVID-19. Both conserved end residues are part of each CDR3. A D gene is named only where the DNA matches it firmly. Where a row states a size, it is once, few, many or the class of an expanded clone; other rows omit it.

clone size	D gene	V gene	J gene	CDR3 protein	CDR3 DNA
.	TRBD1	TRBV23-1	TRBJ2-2	CASSQSWQGAVGGELFF	TGCGCCAGCAGTCAATCCTGGCAGGGGGCAGTCGGCGGGGAGCTGTTTTTT
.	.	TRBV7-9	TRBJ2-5	CASSPRRSETQYF	TGTGCCAGCAGCCCCCGGCGGTCGGAGACCCAGTACTTC
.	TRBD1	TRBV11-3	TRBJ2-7	CASSLGGTGGFFEQYF	TGTGCCAGCAGCTTAGGGGGGACAGGGGGCTTTTTCGAGCAGTACTTC
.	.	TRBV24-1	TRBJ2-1	CATSGGGREQFF	TGTGCCACCAGTGGGGGTGGGCGGGAGCAGTTCTTC
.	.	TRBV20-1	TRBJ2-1	CSWLDRGGGRAYNEQFF	TGCAGTTGGCTGGACAGGGGGGGCGGGAGGGCCTACAATGAGCAGTTCTTC
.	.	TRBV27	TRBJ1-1	CASRGGRATEAFF	TGTGCCAGCAGGGGAGGCCGGGCCACTGAAGCTTTCTTT
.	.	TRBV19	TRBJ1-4	CASSVRVYEKLFF	TGTGCCAGTAGTGTCAGGGTTTACGAAAAACTGTTTTTT
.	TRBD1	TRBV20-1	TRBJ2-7	CSAKDRGRYEQYF	TGCAGTGCTAAGGACAGGGGCCGGTACGAGCAGTACTTC
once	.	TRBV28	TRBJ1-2	CAASVNYGYTF	TGTGCCGCCTCGGTTAACTATGGCTACACCTTC
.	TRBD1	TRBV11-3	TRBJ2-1	CASTLGGSSYNEQFF	TGTGCCAGCACCCTAGGGGGCAGCTCCTACAATGAGCAGTTCTTC
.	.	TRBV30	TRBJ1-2	CAWSVAFEYGYTF	TGTGCCTGGAGTGTAGCATTTGAGTATGGCTACACCTTC
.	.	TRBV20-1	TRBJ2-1	CSAREGGSYNEQFF	TGCAGTGCTAGAGAGGGGGGATCTTACAATGAGCAGTTCTTC
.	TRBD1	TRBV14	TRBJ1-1	CASSPTGTANTEAFF	TGTGCCAGCAGCCCTACCGGGACAGCGAACACTGAAGCTTTCTTT
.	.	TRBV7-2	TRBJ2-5	CASSRTIQETQYF	TGTGCCAGCAGCCGCACAATCCAAGAGACCCAGTACTTC
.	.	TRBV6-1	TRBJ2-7	CASSQRTLHEQYF	TGTGCCAGCAGTCAACGGACACTCCACGAGCAGTACTTC
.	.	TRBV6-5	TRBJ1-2	CASSFGGGYTF	TGTGCCAGCAGTTTCGGAGGTGGCTACACCTTC
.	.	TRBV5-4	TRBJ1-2	CASSKDGNYGYTF	TGTGCCAGCAGCAAGGACGGGAACTATGGCTACACCTTC
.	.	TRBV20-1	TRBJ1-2	CSATTAANYGYTF	TGCAGTGCGACGACAGCAGCTAACTATGGCTACACCTTC
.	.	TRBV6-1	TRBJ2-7	CASRDLDEQYF	TGTGCCAGCAGAGACTTGGACGAGCAGTACTTC
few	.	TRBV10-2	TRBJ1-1	CASSVNRETEAFF	TGCGCCAGCAGTGTGAACAGGGAGACTGAAGCTTTCTTT
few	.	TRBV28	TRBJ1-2	CASSPPVLTDKNTF	TGTGCCAGCAGCCCACCCGTCCTTACCGACAAGAACACCTTC
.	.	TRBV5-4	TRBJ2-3	CASSPKDLHTDTQYF	TGTGCCAGCAGCCCCAAGGACTTGCACACAGATACGCAGTATTTT
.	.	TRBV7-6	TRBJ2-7	CASSLSRGGEQYF	TGTGCCAGCAGCTTATCGAGGGGCGGAGAGCAGTACTTC
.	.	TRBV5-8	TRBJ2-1	CASRTRRIDNEQFF	TGTGCCAGCAGGACTAGGAGGATTGACAATGAGCAGTTCTTC
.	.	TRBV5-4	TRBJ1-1	CASSLAAGSTEAFF	TGTGCCAGCAGCTTGGCCGCCGGCAGCACTGAAGCTTTCTTT
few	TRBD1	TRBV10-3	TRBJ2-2	CAIGDRGKAGELFF	TGTGCCATCGGGGACAGGGGTAAGGCCGGGGAGCTGTTTTTT
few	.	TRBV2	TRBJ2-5	CASRDSFRETQYF	TGTGCCAGCAGAGACAGCTTTAGGGAGACCCAGTACTTC
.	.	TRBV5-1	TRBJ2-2	CASSLLQNTGELFF	TGCGCCAGCAGCTTGCTACAGAACACCGGGGAGCTGTTTTTT
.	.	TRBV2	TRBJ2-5	CASSDWGETQYF	TGTGCCAGCAGTGATTGGGGGGAGACCCAGTACTTC
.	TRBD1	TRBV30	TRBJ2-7	CAWSMGQDEQYF	TGTGCCTGGAGTATGGGACAGGACGAGCAGTACTTC
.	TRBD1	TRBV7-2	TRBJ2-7	CASSQRQGSGEQYF	TGTGCCAGCAGTCAGAGACAGGGCTCGGGGGAGCAGTACTTC
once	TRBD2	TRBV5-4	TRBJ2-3	CASSSGLAGATDTQYF	TGTGCCAGCAGCTCCGGACTAGCGGGGGCCACAGATACGCAGTATTTT
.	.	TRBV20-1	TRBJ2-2	CSARVGTPSNTGELFF	TGCAGTGCTAGAGTAGGGACACCATCGAACACCGGGGAGCTGTTTTTT
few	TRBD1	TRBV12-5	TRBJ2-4	CASGRGQGAFF	TGTGCTAGTGGTAGGGGACAGGGGGCGTTCTTC
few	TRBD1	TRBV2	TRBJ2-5	CASSRTGASRETQYF	TGTGCCAGCAGCCGGACAGGAGCTAGTAGAGAGACCCAGTACTTC
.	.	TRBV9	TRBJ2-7	CASSVGPHEAYEQYF	TGTGCCAGCAGCGTAGGGCCCCATGAGGCCTACGAGCAGTACTTC
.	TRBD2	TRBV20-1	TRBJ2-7	CSARTSGSYEQYF	TGCAGTGCTAGAACTAGCGGCTCCTACGAGCAGTACTTC
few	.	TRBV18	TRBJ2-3	CASSPLRGTSTDTQYF	TGTGCCAGCTCACCCCTGAGGGGCACGAGCACAGATACGCAGTATTTT
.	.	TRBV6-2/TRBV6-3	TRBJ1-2	CASSATAYYGYTF	TGTGCCAGCAGTGCAACAGCTTACTATGGCTACACCTTC
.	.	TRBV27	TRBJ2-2	CASSLLGFGDTGELFF	TGTGCCAGCAGTTTGCTGGGCTTTGGCGACACCGGGGAGCTGTTTTTT
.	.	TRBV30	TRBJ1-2	CAWSVDTTGPGGYTF	TGTGCCTGGAGTGTAGATACCACAGGGCCGGGAGGCTACACCTTC
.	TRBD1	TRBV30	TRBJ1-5	CAWSVGQGNQPQHF	TGTGCCTGGAGTGTGGGACAGGGCAATCAGCCCCAGCATTTT
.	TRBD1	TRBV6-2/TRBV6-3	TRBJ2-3	CASSRGQVNTQYF	TGTGCCAGCAGCCGGGGACAGGTGAATACGCAGTATTTT
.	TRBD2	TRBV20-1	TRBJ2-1	CSARDPGRIAGSYNEQFF	TGCAGTGCTAGAGATCCGGGGCGGATAGCGGGGTCCTACAATGAGCAGTTCTTC
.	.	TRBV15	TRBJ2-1	CATSRGTSGGNEQFF	TGTGCCACCAGCAGAGGCACCAGTGGCGGCAATGAGCAGTTCTTC
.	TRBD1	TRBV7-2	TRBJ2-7	CASSLEGGRGFEQYF	TGTGCCAGCAGCTTAGAGGGCGGCAGGGGGTTCGAGCAGTACTTC
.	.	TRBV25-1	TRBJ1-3	CASSEGRFSGNTIYF	TGTGCCAGCAGTGAAGGGAGATTCTCTGGAAACACCATATATTTT
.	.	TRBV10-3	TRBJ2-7	CAISESGRTVKEQYF	TGTGCCATCAGTGAGTCAGGCCGGACAGTAAAAGAGCAGTACTTC
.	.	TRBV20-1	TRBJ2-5	CSAGRGGDAFGETQYF	TGCAGTGCTGGTCGCGGAGGGGACGCCTTTGGGGAGACCCAGTACTTC
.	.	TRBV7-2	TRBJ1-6	CASSFRIGGYNSPLHF	TGTGCCAGCAGCTTTAGAATCGGCGGGTATAATTCACCCCTCCACTTT
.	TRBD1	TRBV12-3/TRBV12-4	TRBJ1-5	CASSAGQTILQNQPQHF	TGTGCCAGCAGTGCGGGACAGACAATTTTGCAGAATCAGCCCCAGCATTTT
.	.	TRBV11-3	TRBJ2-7	CASSLEGYSYEQYF	TGTGCCAGCAGCTTAGAGGGCTACTCCTACGAGCAGTACTTC
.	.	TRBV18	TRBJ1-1	CASSLATLEGTEAFF	TGTGCCAGCTCACTCGCCACATTGGAGGGGACTGAAGCTTTCTTT
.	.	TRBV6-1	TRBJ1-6	CASKGIDNSPLHF	TGTGCCAGCAAGGGGATTGATAATTCACCCCTCCACTTT
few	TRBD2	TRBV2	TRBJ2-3	CASSERLAGGPNTQYF	TGTGCCAGCAGTGAACGGCTAGCGGGGGGGCCGAATACGCAGTATTTT